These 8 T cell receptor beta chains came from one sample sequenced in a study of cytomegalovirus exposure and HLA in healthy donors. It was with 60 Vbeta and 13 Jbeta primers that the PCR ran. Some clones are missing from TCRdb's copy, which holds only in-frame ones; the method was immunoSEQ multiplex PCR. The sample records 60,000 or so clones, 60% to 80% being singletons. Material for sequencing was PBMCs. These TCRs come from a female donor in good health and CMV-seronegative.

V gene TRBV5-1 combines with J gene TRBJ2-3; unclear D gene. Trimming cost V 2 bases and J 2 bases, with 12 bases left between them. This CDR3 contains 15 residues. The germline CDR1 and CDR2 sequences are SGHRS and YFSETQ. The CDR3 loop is CASSLYSRSTDTQYF. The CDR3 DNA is TGCGCCAGCAGCTTATACAGTCGTTCCACAGATACGCAGTATTTT.

CDR3 DNA: TGTGCCACCCAGGGGATTACTGAAGCTTTCTTT. Amino acid sequence: CATQGITEAFF. V and J are TRBV10-3 and TRBJ1-1; possible D gene TRBD1, 6 bases. Trimming took off 10 bases at V and 5 bases at J, with 11 bases between the two ends. In germline, CDR1 is ENHRY, CDR2 SYGVKD. CDR3 length equals 11 residues.

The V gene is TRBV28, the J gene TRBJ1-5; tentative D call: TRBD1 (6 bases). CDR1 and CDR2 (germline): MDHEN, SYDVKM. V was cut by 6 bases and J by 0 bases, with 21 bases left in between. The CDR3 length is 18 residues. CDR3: CASSYREGRAYSNQPQHF. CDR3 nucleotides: TGTGCCAGCAGCTACAGGGAGGGAAGAGCATATAGCAATCAGCCCCAGCATTTT.

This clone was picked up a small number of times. The CDR3 protein is CASSAQYNEQFF. In DNA form, the CDR3 reads TGTGCCAGCAGTGCCCAGTACAATGAGCAGTTCTTC. The V and J genes are TRBV6-1 and TRBJ2-1; D is ambiguous. The CDR3 runs 12 residues. V was cut by 4 bases and J by 4 bases, with 5 bases left in between. Germline CDR1 and CDR2: MNHNS and SASEGT.

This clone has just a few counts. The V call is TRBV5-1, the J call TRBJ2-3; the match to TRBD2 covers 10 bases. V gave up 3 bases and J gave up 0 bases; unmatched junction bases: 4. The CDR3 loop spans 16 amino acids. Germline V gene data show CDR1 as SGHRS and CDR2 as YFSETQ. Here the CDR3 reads CASSSGLAASTDTQYF. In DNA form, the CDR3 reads TGCGCCAGCAGCTCCGGACTAGCGGCTAGCACAGATACGCAGTATTTT.

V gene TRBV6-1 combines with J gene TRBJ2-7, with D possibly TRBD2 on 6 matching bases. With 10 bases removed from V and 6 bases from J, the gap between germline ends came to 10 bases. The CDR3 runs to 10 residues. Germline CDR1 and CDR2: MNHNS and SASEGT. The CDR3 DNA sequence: TGTGCCACGGAGGGATTCGAGCAGTACTTC. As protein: CATEGFEQYF.

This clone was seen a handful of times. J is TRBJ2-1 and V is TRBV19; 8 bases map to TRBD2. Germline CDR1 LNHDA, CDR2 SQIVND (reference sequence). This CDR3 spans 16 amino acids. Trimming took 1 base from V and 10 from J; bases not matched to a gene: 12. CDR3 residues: CASSIGASGSRPEQFF. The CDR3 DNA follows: TGTGCCAGTAGTATAGGGGCGAGCGGGAGTCGGCCCGAGCAGTTCTTC.

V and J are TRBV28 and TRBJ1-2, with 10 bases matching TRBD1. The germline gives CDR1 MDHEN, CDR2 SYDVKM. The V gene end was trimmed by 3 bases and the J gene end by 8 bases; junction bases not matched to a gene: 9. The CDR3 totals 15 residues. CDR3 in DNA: TGTGCCAGCAGTTTCTCGAGGACAGGGGGTCTGGGCTACACCTTC. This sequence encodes CASSFSRTGGLGYTF.